The clone carrying this TCR beta chain was counted at least ten times. The record originates from a study of regulatory T cells in long-lasting Graves disease. The authors built TCR beta libraries using iRepertoire HTBI primers and Arm-PCR of CDR3 regions. MiXCR was run by TCRdb on the multiplex PCR reads, yielding one entry per CDR3 protein. The sample carries under 700,000 distinct CDR3 sequences, around 16% recorded once. The time point denotes: newly diagnosed GD, antithyroid drugs for less than 3 months. PBMC-extracted RNA yielded the TCR library. In germline, CDR1 is MNHEY, CDR2 SMNVEV (reference sequence). V dropped 0 bases and J dropped 2; count of bases not matched to a gene: 6. The CDR3 runs to 17 residues. The data also belong to a second study, concerning T cells in Graves' hyperthyroidism and ophthalmopathy. That investigation notes: First-round RT-PCR targeting the TCR CDR3 was performed with the HTBI primer set.

The clonotype comes from a woman aged 40 to 65 with Graves disease. The input for sequencing was peripheral blood mononuclear cells (PBMCs), taken at new diagnosis, from a patient treated with antithyroid drugs. V and J are TRBV27 and TRBJ2-1; 8 bases fit TRBD2. The CDR3: CASSLSAIGGAYNEQFF. In DNA form, the CDR3 reads TGTGCCAGCAGTTTATCGGCGATCGGGGGGGCCTACAATGAGCAGTTCTTC.